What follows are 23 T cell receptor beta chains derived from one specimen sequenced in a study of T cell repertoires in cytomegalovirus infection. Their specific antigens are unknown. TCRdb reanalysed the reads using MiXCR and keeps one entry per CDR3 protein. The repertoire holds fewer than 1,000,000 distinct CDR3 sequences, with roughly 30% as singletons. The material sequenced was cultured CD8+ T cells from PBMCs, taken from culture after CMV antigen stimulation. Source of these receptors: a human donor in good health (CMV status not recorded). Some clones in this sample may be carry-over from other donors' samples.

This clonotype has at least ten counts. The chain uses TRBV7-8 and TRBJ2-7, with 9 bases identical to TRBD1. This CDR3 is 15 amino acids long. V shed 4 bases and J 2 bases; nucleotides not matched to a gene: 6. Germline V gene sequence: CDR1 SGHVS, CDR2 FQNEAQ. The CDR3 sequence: CASSSSGTGTYEQYV. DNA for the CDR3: TGTGCCAGCAGCTCCTCCGGGACAGGGACCTACGAGCAGTACGTC.

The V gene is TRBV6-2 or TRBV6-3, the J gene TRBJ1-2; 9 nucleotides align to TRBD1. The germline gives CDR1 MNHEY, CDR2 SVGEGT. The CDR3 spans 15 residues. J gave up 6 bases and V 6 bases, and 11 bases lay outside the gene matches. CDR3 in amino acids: CASSPNKGQGHGYTF. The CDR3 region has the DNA TGTGCCAGCAGCCCTAACAAGGGACAGGGCCATGGCTACACCTTC.

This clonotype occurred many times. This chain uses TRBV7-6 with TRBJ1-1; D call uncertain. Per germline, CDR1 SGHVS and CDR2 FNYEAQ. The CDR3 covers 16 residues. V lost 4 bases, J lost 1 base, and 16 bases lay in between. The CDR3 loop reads CASSSPGGHQNTEAFF. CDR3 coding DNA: TGTGCCAGCAGCTCCCCCGGAGGGCACCAGAACACTGAAGCTTTCTTT. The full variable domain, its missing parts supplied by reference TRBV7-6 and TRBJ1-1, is GAGVSQSPRYKVTKRGQDVALRCDPISGHVSLYWYRQALGQGPEFLTYFNYEAQQDKSGLPNDRFSAERPEGSISTLTIQRTEQRDSAMYRCASSSPGGHQNTEAFFGQGTRLTVV.

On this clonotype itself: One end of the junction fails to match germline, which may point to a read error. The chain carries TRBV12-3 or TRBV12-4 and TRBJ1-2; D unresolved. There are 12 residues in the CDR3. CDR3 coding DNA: TGTGCCAGCAGTTTAGGAAGGCATGGCTACATCTTC. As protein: CASSLGRHGYIF.

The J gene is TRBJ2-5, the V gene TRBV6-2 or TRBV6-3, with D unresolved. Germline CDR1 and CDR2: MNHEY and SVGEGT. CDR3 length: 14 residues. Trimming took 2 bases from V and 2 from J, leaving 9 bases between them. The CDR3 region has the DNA TGTGCCAGCAGTTACCCTTTCTCACAAGAGACCCAGTACTTC. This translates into CASSYPFSQETQYF.

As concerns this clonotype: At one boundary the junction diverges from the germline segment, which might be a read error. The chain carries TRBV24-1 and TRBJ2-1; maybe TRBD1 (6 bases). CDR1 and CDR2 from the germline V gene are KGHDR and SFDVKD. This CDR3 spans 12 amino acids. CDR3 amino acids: CATSDLRGEQSF. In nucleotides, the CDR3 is TGTGCCACCAGTGACCTCAGGGGTGAGCAGTCCTTC.

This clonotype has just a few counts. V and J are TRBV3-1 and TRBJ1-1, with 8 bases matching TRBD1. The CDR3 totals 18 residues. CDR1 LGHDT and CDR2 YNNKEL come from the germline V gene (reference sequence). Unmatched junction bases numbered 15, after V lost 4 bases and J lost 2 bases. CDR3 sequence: CASSPIPGQGGYNTEAFF. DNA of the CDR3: TGTGCCAGCAGCCCAATACCCGGACAGGGAGGGTACAACACTGAAGCTTTCTTT.

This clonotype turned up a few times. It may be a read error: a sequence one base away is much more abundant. This CDR3 reads CASSYSMGNEQFF. CDR3 coding DNA: TGTGCCAGCAGTTACTCGATGGGGAATGAGCAGTTCTTC. The V call is TRBV6-5, the J call TRBJ2-1, with D unresolved. The V and J ends lost 0 bases and 7 bases respectively, with 7 bases between them. CDR3 length equals 13 residues. CDR1 and CDR2 (germline): MNHEY, SVGAGI.

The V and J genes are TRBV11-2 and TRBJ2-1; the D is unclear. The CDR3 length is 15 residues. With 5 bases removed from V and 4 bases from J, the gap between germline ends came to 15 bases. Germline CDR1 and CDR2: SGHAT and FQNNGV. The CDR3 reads CASSPAPPVYNEQFF. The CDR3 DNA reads TGTGCCAGCAGCCCCGCGCCGCCAGTTTACAATGAGCAGTTCTTC. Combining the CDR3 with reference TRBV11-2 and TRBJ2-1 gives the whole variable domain EAGVAQSPRYKIIEKRQSVAFWCNPISGHATLYWYQQILGQGPKLLIQFQNNGVVDDSQLPKDRFSAERLKGVDSTLKIQPAKLEDSAVYLCASSPAPPVYNEQFFGPGTRLTVL.

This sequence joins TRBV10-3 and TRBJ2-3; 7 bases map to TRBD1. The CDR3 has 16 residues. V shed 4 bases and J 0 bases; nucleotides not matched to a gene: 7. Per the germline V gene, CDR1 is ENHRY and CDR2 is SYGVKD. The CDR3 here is CAISGSGGASTDTQYF. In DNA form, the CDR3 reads TGTGCCATCAGTGGCTCAGGGGGAGCTAGCACAGATACGCAGTATTTT.

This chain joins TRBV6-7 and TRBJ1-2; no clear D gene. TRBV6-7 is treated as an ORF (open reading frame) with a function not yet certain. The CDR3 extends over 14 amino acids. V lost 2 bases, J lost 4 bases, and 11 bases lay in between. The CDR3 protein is CASSYISRPYGYTF. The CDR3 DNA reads TGTGCCAGCAGTTACATCAGCAGGCCCTATGGCTACACCTTC.

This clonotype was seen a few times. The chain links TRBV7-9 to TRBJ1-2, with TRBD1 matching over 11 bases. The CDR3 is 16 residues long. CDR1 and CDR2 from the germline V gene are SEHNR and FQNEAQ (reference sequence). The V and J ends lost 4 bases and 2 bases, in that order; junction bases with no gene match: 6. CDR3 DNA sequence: TGTGCCAGCAGCTCCCGGACAGGGGGCGACAACTATGGCTACACCTTC. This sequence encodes CASSSRTGGDNYGYTF.

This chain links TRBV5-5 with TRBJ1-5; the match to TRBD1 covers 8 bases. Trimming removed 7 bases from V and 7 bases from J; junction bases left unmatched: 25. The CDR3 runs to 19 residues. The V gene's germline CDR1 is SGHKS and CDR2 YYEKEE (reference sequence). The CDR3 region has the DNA TGTGCCAGCGACCGGGCAGGGGGCCGGGGTAAAGATCGTTGGCAGCCCCAGCATTTT. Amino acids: CASDRAGGRGKDRWQPQHF.

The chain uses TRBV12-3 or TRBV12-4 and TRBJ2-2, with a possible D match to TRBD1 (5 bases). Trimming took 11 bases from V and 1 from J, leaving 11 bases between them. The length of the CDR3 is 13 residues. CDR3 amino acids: CARPDRNTGELFF. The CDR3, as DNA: TGTGCCCGCCCCGACAGGAACACCGGGGAGCTGTTTTTT.

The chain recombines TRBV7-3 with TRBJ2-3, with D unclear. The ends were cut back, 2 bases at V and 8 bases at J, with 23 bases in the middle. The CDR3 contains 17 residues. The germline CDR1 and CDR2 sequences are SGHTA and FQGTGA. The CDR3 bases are TGTGCCAGCAGCTTATCCGATCTTACCCGCACAGAAGGTACGCAGTATTTT. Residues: CASSLSDLTRTEGTQYF.

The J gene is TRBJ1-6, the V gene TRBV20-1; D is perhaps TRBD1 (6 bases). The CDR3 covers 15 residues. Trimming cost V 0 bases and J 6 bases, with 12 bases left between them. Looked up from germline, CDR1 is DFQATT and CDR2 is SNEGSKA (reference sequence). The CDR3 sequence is CSARDVRGVNSPLHF. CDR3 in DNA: TGCAGTGCTAGAGATGTCAGGGGCGTTAATTCACCCCTCCACTTT.

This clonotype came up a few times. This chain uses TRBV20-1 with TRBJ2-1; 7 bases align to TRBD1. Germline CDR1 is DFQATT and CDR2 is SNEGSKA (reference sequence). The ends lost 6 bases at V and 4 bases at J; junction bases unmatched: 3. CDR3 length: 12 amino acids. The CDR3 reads CSAPGGYNEQFF. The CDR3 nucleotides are TGCAGTGCCCCAGGGGGTTACAATGAGCAGTTCTTC.

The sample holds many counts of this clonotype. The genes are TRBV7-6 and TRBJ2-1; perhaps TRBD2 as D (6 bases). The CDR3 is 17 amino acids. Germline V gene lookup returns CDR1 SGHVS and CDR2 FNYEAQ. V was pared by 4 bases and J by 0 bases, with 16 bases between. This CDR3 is CASSSWRAGNSYNEQFF. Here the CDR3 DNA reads TGTGCCAGCAGCTCTTGGAGGGCTGGAAACTCCTACAATGAGCAGTTCTTC.

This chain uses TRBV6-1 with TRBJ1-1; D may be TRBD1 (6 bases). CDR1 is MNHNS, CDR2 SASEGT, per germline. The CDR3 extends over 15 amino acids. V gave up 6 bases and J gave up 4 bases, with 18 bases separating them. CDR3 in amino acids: CASRGALSVSTEAFF. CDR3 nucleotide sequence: TGTGCCAGCAGGGGGGCCTTGTCCGTCTCCACTGAAGCTTTCTTT.

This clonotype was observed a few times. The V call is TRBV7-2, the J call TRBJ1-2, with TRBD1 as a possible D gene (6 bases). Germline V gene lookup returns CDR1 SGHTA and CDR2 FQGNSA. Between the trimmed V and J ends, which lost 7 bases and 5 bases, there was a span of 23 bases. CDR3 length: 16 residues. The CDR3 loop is CASTPYRNPGAYGYTF. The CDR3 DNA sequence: TGTGCCAGCACCCCGTACAGGAACCCAGGGGCTTATGGCTACACCTTC. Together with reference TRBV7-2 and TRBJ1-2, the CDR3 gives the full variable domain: GAGVSQSPSNKVTEKGKDVELRCDPISGHTALYWYRQSLGQGLEFLIYFQGNSAPDKSGLPSDRFSAERTGGSVSTLTIQRTQQEDSAVYLCASTPYRNPGAYGYTFGSGTRLTVV.

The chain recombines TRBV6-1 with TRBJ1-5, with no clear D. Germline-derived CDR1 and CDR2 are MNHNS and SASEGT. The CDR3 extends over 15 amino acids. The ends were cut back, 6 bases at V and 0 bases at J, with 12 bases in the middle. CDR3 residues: CASSIETTSNQPQHF. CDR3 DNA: TGTGCCAGCAGCATTGAGACAACTAGCAATCAGCCCCAGCATTTT.

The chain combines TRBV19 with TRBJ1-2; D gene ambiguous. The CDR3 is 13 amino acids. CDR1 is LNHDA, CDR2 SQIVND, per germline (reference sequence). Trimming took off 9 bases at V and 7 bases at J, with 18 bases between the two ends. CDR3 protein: CASSASRSIGYTF. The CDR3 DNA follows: TGTGCCAGCAGCGCGAGCAGAAGCATTGGCTACACCTTC.

In nucleotides, the CDR3 is TGCGCCAGCAGCCAGGGGGACTCGGCTAGCACAGATACGCAGTATTTT. This translates into CASSQGDSASTDTQYF. The chain links TRBV4-1 to TRBJ2-3; possible D gene TRBD2, 6 bases. The V gene's germline CDR1 is MGHRA and CDR2 YSYEKL. V lost 3 bases, J lost 0 bases, and 13 bases lay in between. This CDR3 spans 16 amino acids.